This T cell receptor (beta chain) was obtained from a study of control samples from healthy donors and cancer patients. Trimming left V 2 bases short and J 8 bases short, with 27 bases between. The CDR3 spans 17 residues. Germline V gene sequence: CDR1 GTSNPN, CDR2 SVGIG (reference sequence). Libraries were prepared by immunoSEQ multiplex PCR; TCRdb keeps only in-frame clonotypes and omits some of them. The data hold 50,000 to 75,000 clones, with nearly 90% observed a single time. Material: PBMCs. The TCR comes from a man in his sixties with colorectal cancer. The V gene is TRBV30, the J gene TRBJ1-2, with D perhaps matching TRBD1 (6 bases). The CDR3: CAWSPPREQGIWKGYTF. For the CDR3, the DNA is TGTGCCTGGAGTCCCCCTAGGGAGCAGGGGATCTGGAAGGGCTACACCTTC. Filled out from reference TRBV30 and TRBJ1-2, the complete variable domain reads SQTIHQWPATLVQPVGSPLSLECTVEGTSNPNLYWYRQAAGRGLQLLFYSVGIGQISSEVPQNLSASRPQDRQFILSSKKLLLSDSGFYLCAWSPPREQGIWKGYTFGSGTRLTVV.